This T cell receptor (beta chain) was sequenced for a study of blood T cells in healthy people across ages. PCR was performed a second time for about 7 to 12 cycles using a sample-barcoded 5' primer and a J-beta primer mix. TCRdb re-derived calls from the 5' RACE reads in MiXCR, one entry per CDR3 protein. The sample consists of about 540,000 distinct CDR3 sequences, less than 25% of them appearing once. Germline V gene data show CDR1 as LGHDT and CDR2 as YNNKEL (reference sequence). This CDR3 spans 13 amino acids. The data were also submitted as part of a second study, on T cells of mothers and their children.

This clonotype was sampled from a boy under 18 in good health. Specimen: blood. The rearrangement links TRBV3-1 to TRBJ2-5; possibly TRBD2 for D (6 bases). The J call is uncertain, as TRBJ2-7 better fits the DNA end. The DNA for the CDR3 is TGTGCCAGCAGCCATCTCGGGGGATACGAGCAGTACTTC. This sequence encodes CASSHLGGYEQYF.